The clone carrying this T cell receptor (beta chain) was observed at least ten times. Its antigen remains unknown. The sample is drawn from a study of early T cells in non-severe SARS-CoV-2 infection. Study-level background: RNA in bulk from unsorted whole blood was sequenced, and chains were unpaired.

Findings and limits, study-wide: VDJdb-based annotation leaned toward anti-spike CD8 responses and missed private and CD4 specificities.

Individual cDNA molecules were tagged with unique molecular identifiers. One entry per CDR3 protein, called by TCRdb with MiXCR from the 5' RACE reads. The repertoire holds tens of thousands of distinct CDR3 sequences, with roughly 13% as singletons. Sequenced: whole blood. This TCR was sampled from an adult who was a healthcare worker with PCR-confirmed SARS-CoV-2 infection or an uninfected control (not recorded which).

The CDR3: CASSLSVTGADTQYF. CDR3 sequence (DNA): TGTGCCAGCAGTTTATCCGTGACAGGGGCAGATACGCAGTATTTT. The V call is TRBV27, the J call TRBJ2-3; 8 bases match TRBD1. The CDR3 sequence is 15 residues long. Per the germline V gene, CDR1 is MNHEY and CDR2 is SMNVEV (reference sequence). J was trimmed by 4 bases and V by 0 bases; bases with no gene match: 3.